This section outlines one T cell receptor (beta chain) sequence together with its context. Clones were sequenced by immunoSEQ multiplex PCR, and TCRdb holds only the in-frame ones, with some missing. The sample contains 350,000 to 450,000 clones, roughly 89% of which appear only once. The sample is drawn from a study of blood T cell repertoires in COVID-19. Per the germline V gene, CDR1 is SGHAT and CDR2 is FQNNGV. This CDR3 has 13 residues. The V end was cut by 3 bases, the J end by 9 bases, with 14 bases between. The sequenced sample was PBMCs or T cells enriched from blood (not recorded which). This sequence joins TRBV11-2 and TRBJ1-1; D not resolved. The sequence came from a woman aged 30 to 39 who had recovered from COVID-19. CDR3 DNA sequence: TGTGCCAGCAGCTTTAGATCAGCGGGGAAAGCTTTCTTT. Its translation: CASSFRSAGKAFF. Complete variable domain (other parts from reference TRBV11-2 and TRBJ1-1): EAGVAQSPRYKIIEKRQSVAFWCNPISGHATLYWYQQILGQGPKLLIQFQNNGVVDDSQLPKDRFSAERLKGVDSTLKIQPAKLEDSAVYLCASSFRSAGKAFFGQGTRLTVV.